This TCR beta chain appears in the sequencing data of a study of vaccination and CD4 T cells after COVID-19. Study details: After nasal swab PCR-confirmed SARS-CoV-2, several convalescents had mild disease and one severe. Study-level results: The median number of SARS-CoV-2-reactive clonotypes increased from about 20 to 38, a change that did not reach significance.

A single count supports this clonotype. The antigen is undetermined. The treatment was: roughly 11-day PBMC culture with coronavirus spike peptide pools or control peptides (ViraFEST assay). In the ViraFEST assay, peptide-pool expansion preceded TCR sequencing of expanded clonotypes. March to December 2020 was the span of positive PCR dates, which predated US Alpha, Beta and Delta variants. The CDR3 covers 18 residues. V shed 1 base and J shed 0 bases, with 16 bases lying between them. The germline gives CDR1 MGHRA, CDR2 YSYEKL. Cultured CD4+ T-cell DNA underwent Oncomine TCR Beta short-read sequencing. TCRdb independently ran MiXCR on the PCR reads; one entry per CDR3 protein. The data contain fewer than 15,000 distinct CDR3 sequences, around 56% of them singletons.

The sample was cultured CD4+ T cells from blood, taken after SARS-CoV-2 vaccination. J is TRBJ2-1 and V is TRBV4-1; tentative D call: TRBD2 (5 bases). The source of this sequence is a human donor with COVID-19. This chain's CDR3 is CASSQAPPGISSYNEQFF. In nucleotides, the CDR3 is TGCGCCAGCAGCCAAGCCCCGCCCGGGATTAGCTCCTACAATGAGCAGTTCTTC.